This T cell receptor (beta chain) stems from a study of STAT3 mutations in large granular lymphocyte leukemia. Assay: immunoSEQ multiplex PCR; the TCRdb copy retains only in-frame clones and omits some. The sample lists around 13,000 clones, about 92% occurring once. This CDR3 spans 11 amino acids. The V and J ends lost 0 bases and 12 bases respectively, with 10 bases between them. Germline loops: CDR1 SGHDT, CDR2 YYEEEE. In the case of this clone: Its antigen is not known.

Study findings and constraints: Every T-LGLL patient had at least one immunodominant TCRbeta clonotype.

This clonotype was sampled from a man between 35 and 55 years old with T-cell large granular lymphocyte leukemia. Some clones in this sample may be carry-over from other donors' samples. The sequenced sample was peripheral blood mononuclear cells. The chain uses TRBV5-6 and TRBJ2-7; D uncertain. CDR3 in amino acids: CASSLGNVRYF. The CDR3 DNA follows: TGTGCCAGCAGCTTGGGAAACGTGCGGTACTTC.